The 4 T cell receptor beta chains given below trace back to one sample, sequenced in a study of blood T cell repertoires in COVID-19. The protocol was immunoSEQ multiplex PCR, while the TCRdb copy is restricted to in-frame clones and leaves out a portion. The sample carries around 200,000 clones, roughly 89% recorded once. Sequencing was done on a sample of peripheral blood. Receptor source: a man aged 45 to 65 with acute or convalescent COVID-19.

The chain uses TRBV18 and TRBJ2-1; TRBD1 agrees at 7 bases. Germline CDR1 is KGHSH and CDR2 is LQKENI. CDR3 length: 15 amino acids. V was clipped by 8 bases and J by 1 base; unmatched bases: 8. Here the CDR3 DNA reads TGTGCCAGCGCCAGACAGGGTTTTTCCTACAATGAGCAGTTCTTC. Protein: CASARQGFSYNEQFF.

The chain uses TRBV9 and TRBJ2-1, with 7 bases identical to TRBD2. J lost 0 bases, V lost 0 bases, and 3 bases had no gene match. The CDR3 is made up of 16 amino acids. CDR1 and CDR2 from the germline V gene are SGDLS and YYNGEE. CDR3 coding DNA: TGTGCCAGCAGCGTAGTGGCGGGAGTCTCCTACAATGAGCAGTTCTTC. This gives the protein CASSVVAGVSYNEQFF.

The chain combines TRBV5-1 with TRBJ2-3, with 7 bases fitting TRBD1. The junction had 4 bases not matched to a gene; V was cut back by 3 bases and J by 0 bases. The germline V gene encodes CDR1 SGHRS and CDR2 YFSETQ. The length of the CDR3 is 15 residues. The CDR3 spells CASSWTGSSTDTQYF. CDR3 DNA: TGCGCCAGCAGCTGGACAGGTTCGAGCACAGATACGCAGTATTTT.

This clone appeared once. The J gene is TRBJ2-5, the V gene TRBV30, with D tentatively TRBD2 (6 bases). The length of the CDR3 is 13 residues. Trimming left V 2 bases short and J 5 bases short, with 12 bases between. CDR1 and CDR2 from the germline V gene are GTSNPN and SVGIG (reference sequence). As DNA, the CDR3 is TGTGCCTGGAGTACAGGAGGGTCGGAGACCCAGTACTTC. Translated, it gives CAWSTGGSETQYF.